A single sample is the source of the 6 T cell receptor beta chains below, sequenced in a study of T cell changes during pregnancy in multiple sclerosis. Repertoires were generated with immunoSEQ multiplex PCR, while TCRdb's copy carries only in-frame clones and drops some. The sample records around 30,000 clones, roughly nine tenths being singletons. Specimen: CD8+ T cells from peripheral blood mononuclear cells, collected in the second trimester of pregnancy. These receptors were taken from a female donor with multiple sclerosis, enrolled in a pregnancy study.

The chain is built from TRBV29-1 and TRBJ2-7; TRBD1 agrees at 7 bases. J lost 1 base, V lost 4 bases, and 1 base had no gene match. The CDR3 consists of 12 residues. CDR1 is SQVTM and CDR2 is ANQGSEA in the germline V gene. The CDR3: CSVGGQSYEQYF. DNA for the CDR3: TGCAGCGTTGGGGGACAGTCCTACGAGCAGTACTTC.

V gene TRBV28 combines with J gene TRBJ2-2; perhaps TRBD2 as D (5 bases). This CDR3 is 16 amino acids long. Looked up from germline, CDR1 is MDHEN and CDR2 is SYDVKM. Trimming stripped 5 bases from V and 3 bases from J, with 16 bases between. CDR3 protein: CASSPPSVGDTGELFF. CDR3 coding DNA: TGTGCCAGCAGTCCCCCATCTGTCGGGGACACCGGGGAGCTGTTTTTT.

The J gene is TRBJ1-1, the V gene TRBV30; 9 positions match TRBD1. V lost 5 bases and J lost 2; bases outside the gene matches: 12. This CDR3 region has 16 residues. The germline V gene encodes CDR1 GTSNPN and CDR2 SVGIG (reference sequence). Here the CDR3 DNA reads TGTGCCTGGGGGATACGGACAGGGGCCGTAAACACTGAAGCTTTCTTT. It is translated as CAWGIRTGAVNTEAFF. Variable domain in full (rest from reference TRBV30 and TRBJ1-1): SQTIHQWPATLVQPVGSPLSLECTVEGTSNPNLYWYRQAAGRGLQLLFYSVGIGQISSEVPQNLSASRPQDRQFILSSKKLLLSDSGFYLCAWGIRTGAVNTEAFFGQGTRLTVV.

CDR3: CASKPGGNNEKLFF. CDR3 coding DNA: TGTGCCAGTAAACCGGGGGGGAATAATGAAAAACTGTTTTTT. The chain has TRBV27 and TRBJ1-4, with TRBD1 as a possible D gene (5 bases). The CDR3 sequence is 14 residues long. The germline CDR1 and CDR2 sequences are MNHEY and SMNVEV (reference sequence). Trimming took 9 bases from V and 4 from J, leaving 15 bases between them. Full variable domain (outside the CDR3, taken from reference TRBV27 and TRBJ1-4): EAQVTQNPRYLITVTGKKLTVTCSQNMNHEYMSWYRQDPGLGLRQIYYSMNVEVTDKGDVPEGYKVSRKEKRNFPLILESPSPNQTSLYFCASKPGGNNEKLFFGSGTQLSVL.

This clone is labeled as medium-sized (0.01 to 0.1%). V usage is TRBV27 and J usage is TRBJ2-7; 8 bases agree with TRBD2. Germline V gene lookup returns CDR1 MNHEY and CDR2 SMNVEV (reference sequence). Trimming removed 3 bases from V and 6 bases from J; junction bases left unmatched: 13. This CDR3 has 16 residues. DNA for the CDR3: TGTGCCAGCAGTTTTTTGGCGGGGGGTTGGTCCGGCGAGCAGTACTTC. Amino acids: CASSFLAGGWSGEQYF.

This clone was detected only once. The chain links TRBV5-1 to TRBJ2-5, with TRBD2 matching 13 bases. Germline V CDR1 and CDR2: SGHRS, YFSETQ. The CDR3 runs to 19 residues. Trimming cost V 0 bases and J 3 bases; bases outside gene matches: 11. CDR3 DNA sequence: TGCGCCAGCAGCTTGGCAATTGGACTAGCGGGAGCCCTAGAAGAGACCCAGTACTTC. Translated: CASSLAIGLAGALEETQYF.